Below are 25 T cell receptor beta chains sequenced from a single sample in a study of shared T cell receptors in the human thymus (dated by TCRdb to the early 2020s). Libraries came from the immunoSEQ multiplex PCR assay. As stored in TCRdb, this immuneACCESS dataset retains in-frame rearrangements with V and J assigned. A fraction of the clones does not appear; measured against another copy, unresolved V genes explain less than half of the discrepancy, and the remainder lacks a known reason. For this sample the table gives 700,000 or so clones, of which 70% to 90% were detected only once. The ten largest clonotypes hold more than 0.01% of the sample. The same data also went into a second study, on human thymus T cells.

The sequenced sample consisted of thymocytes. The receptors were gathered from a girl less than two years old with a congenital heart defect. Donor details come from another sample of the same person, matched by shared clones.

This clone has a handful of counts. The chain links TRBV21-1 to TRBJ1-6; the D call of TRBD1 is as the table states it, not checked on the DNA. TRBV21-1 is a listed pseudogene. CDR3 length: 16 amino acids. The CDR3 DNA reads TGTGCCAGCAGCAAGGGCTGTCCGGGACAGGGTCGGCCCCTCCACTTT. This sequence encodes CASSKGCPGQGRPLHF.

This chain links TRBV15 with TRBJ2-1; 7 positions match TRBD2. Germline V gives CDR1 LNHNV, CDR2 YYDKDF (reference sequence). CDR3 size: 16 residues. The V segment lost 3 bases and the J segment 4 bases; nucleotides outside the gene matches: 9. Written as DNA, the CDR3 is TGTGCCACCAGCAGGTCCTCCGGGAGGCAGTACAATGAGCAGTTCTTC. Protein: CATSRSSGRQYNEQFF.

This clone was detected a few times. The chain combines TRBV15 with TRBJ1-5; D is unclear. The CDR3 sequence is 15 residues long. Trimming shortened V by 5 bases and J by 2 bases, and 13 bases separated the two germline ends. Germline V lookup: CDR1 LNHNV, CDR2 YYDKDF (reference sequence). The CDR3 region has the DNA TGTGCCACCAGCCCCGGTCGGGGTGGCAATCAGCCCCAGCATTTT. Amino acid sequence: CATSPGRGGNQPQHF.

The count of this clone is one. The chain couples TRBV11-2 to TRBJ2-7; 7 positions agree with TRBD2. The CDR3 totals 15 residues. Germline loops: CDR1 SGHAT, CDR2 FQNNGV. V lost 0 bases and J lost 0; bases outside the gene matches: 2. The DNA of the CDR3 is TGTGCCAGCAGCTTAGACGGCGGGGGCTCCTACGAGCAGTACTTC. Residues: CASSLDGGGSYEQYF. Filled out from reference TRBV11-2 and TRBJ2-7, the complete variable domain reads EAGVAQSPRYKIIEKRQSVAFWCNPISGHATLYWYQQILGQGPKLLIQFQNNGVVDDSQLPKDRFSAERLKGVDSTLKIQPAKLEDSAVYLCASSLDGGGSYEQYFGPGTRLTVT.

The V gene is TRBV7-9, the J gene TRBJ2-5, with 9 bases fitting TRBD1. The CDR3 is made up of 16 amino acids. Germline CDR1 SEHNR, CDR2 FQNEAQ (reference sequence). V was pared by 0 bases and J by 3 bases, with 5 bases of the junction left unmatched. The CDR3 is CASSLAGTGLKETQYF. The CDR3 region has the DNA TGTGCCAGCAGCTTAGCTGGGACAGGGTTGAAAGAGACCCAGTACTTC.

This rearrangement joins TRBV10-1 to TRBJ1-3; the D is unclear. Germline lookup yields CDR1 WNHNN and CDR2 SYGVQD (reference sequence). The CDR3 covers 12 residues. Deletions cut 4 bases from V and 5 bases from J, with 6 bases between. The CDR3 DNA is TGCGCCAGCAGTGTCAGTCGAAACACCATATATTTT. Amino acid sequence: CASSVSRNTIYF.

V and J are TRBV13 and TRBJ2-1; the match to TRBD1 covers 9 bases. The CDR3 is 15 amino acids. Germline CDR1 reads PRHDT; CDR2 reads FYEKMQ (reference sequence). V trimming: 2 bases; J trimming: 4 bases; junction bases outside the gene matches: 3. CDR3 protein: CASSLRQGDYNEQFF. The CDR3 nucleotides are TGTGCCAGCAGCTTACGACAGGGGGATTACAATGAGCAGTTCTTC.

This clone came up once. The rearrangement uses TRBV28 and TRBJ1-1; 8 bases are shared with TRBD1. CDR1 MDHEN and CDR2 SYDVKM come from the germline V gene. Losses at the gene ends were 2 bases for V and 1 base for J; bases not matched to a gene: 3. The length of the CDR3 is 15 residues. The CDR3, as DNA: TGTGCCAGCAGTTTACCGGACAGGGCGAACACTGAAGCTTTCTTT. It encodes CASSLPDRANTEAFF. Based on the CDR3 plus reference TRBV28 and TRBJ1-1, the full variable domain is DVKVTQSSRYLVKRTGEKVFLECVQDMDHENMFWYRQDPGLGLRLIYFSYDVKMKEKGDIPEGYSVSREKKERFSLILESASTNQTSMYLCASSLPDRANTEAFFGQGTRLTVV.

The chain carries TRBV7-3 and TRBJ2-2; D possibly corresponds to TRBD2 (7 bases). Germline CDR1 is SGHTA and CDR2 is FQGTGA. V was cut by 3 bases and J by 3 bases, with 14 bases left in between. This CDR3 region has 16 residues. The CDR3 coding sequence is TGTGCCAGCAGCTTGGTCGGGGGGCGAGACACCGGGGAGCTGTTTTTT. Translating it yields CASSLVGGRDTGELFF.

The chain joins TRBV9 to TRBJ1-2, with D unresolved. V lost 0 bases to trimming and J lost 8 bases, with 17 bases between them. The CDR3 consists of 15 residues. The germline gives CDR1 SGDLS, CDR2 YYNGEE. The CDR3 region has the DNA TGTGCCAGCAGCGTAGATGGGCAGCGATCGGGGGGCTACACCTTC. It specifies CASSVDGQRSGGYTF.

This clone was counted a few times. CDR3 loop: CASRNGEYSPLHF. Here the CDR3 DNA reads TGTGCCAGCAGGAACGGGGAGTATTCACCCCTCCACTTT. The V call is TRBV27, the J call TRBJ1-6; D call uncertain. This CDR3 spans 13 amino acids. Germline assignment: CDR1 MNHEY and CDR2 SMNVEV (reference sequence). V was shortened by 6 bases and J by 8 bases, with 11 bases between the two germline ends.

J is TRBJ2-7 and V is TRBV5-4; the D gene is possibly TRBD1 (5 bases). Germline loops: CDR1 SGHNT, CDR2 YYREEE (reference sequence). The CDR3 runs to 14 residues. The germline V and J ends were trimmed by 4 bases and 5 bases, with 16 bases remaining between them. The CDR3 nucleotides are TGTGCCAGCAGCGCAACTGCAGGGCACCACGAGCAGTACTTC. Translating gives CASSATAGHHEQYF.

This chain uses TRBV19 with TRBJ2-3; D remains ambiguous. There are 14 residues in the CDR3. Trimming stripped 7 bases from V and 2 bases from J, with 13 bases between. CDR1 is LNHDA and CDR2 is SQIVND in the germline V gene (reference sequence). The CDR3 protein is CASMEQPYTDTQYF. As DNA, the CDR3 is TGTGCCAGTATGGAACAGCCATACACAGATACGCAGTATTTT. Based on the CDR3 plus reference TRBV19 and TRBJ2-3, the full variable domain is DGGITQSPKYLFRKEGQNVTLSCEQNLNHDAMYWYRQDPGQGLRLIYYSQIVNDFQKGDIAEGYSVSREKKESFPLTVTSAQKNPTAFYLCASMEQPYTDTQYFGPGTRLTVL.

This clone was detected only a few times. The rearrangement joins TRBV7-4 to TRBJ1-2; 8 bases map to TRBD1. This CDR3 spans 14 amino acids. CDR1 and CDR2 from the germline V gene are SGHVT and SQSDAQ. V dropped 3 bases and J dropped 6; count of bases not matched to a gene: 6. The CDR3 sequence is CASSFPSGGNGYTF. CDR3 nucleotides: TGTGCCAGCAGCTTTCCCTCAGGGGGCAATGGCTACACCTTC. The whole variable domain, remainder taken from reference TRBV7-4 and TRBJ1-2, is GAGVSQSPRYKVAKRGRDVALRCDSISGHVTLYWYRQTLGQGSEVLTYSQSDAQRDKSGRPSGRFSAERPERSVSTLKIQRTEQGDSAVYLCASSFPSGGNGYTFGSGTRLTVV.

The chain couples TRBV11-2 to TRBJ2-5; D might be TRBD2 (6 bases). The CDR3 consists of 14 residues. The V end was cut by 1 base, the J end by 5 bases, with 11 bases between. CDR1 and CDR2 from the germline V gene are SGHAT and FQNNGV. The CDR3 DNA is TGTGCCAGCAGCTTAGTCCTTCGGGGGGAGACCCAGTACTTC. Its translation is CASSLVLRGETQYF.

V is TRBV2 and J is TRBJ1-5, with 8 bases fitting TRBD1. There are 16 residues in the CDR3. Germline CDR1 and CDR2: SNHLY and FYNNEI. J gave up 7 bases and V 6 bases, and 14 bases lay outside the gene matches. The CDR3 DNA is TGTGCCAGCAGAGGCTTTGGACAGGGTAAGAAACAGCCCCAGCATTTT. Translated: CASRGFGQGKKQPQHF.

The CDR3 here is CASSLFSGINEKLFF. DNA for the CDR3: TGTGCCAGCAGCTTGTTTTCCGGGATAAATGAAAAACTGTTTTTT. V is TRBV5-6 and J is TRBJ1-4; D unclear. V was pared by 1 base and J by 5 bases, with 12 bases between. Germline CDR1 is SGHDT and CDR2 is YYEEEE. The CDR3 loop spans 15 amino acids.

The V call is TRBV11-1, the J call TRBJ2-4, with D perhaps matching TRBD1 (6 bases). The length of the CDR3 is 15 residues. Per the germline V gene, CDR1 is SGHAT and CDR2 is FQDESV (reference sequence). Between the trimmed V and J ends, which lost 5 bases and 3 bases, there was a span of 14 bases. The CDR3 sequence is CASSLRGLSKNIQYF. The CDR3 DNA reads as TGTGCCAGCAGCCTCAGGGGTTTAAGCAAAAACATTCAGTACTTC.

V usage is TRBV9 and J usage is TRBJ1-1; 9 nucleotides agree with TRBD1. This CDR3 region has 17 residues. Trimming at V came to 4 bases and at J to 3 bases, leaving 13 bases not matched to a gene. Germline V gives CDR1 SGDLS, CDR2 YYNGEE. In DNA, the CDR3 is TGTGCCAGCAGCAGGGGTTTCCGGGACAGGGCTGACACTGAAGCTTTCTTT. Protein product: CASSRGFRDRADTEAFF.

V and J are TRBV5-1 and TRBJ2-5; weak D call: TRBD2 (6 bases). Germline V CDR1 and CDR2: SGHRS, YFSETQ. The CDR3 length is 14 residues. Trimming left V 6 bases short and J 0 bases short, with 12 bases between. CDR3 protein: CASTPRDYQETQYF. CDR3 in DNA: TGCGCCAGCACTCCAAGGGACTACCAAGAGACCCAGTACTTC.

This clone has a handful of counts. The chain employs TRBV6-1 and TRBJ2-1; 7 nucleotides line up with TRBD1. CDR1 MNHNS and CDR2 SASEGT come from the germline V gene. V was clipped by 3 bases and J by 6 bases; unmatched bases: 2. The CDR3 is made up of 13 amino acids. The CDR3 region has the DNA TGTGCCAGCAGTGACCGGGACAGCAATGAGCAGTTCTTC. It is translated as CASSDRDSNEQFF.

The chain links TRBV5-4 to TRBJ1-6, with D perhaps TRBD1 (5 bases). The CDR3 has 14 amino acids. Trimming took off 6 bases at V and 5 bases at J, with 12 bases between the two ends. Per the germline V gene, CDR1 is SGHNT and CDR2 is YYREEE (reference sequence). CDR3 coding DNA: TGTGCCAGCACCCGGGGGGGTAATAATTCACCCCTCCACTTT. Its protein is CASTRGGNNSPLHF.

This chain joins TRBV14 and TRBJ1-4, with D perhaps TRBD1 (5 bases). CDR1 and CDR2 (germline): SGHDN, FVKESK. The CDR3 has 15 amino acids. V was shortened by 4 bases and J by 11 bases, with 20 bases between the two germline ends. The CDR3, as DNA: TGTGCCAGCAGCCTGGGGCAGGGCGGTATCGGGAAACTGTTTTTT. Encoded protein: CASSLGQGGIGKLFF.

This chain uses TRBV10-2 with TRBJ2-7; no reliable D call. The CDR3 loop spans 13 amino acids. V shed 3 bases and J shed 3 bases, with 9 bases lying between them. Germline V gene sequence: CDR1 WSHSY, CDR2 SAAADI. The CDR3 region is CASSDLRSYEQYF. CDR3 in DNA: TGCGCCAGCAGTGATTTGCGGAGCTACGAGCAGTACTTC.

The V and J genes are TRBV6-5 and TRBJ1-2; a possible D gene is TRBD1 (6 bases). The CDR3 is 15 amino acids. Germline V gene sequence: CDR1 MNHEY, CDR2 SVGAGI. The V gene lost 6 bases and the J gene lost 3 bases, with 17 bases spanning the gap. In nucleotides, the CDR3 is TGTGCCAGCAGAAGGCAGGGGAGATACGACTATGGCTACACCTTC. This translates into CASRRQGRYDYGYTF.